This TCR beta chain was obtained from a study of CD8 T cells in ankylosing spondylitis. General study points: Significantly higher representation of disease-linked clones was reported for matched ankylosing spondylitis synovial fluid. There were earlier reports of some motif variants in reactive arthritis synovial fluid and blood. The disease-linked clones had a CD8+ phenotype and low blood frequencies. In ankylosing spondylitis blood, a motif of eight highly homologous TCR beta variants appeared characteristic.

This clonotype was counted only a few times. The antigen is not known. The CDR3 is made up of 16 amino acids. After removal of 5 bases from V and 0 bases from J, the junction contained 7 bases not matched to a gene. CDR1 is SEHNR and CDR2 is FQNEAQ in the germline V gene (reference sequence). Libraries of TCR beta came from quantitative 5'-RACE with molecular barcodes. Each CDR3 protein is one row after TCRdb ran MiXCR on the 5' RACE reads. The sample contains 750,000 to 850,000 distinct CDR3 sequences, about 11% of which appear only once. The rearrangement uses TRBV7-9 and TRBJ2-3, with 8 positions matching TRBD2. This clonotype was obtained from a male donor with ankylosing spondylitis. Sequencing was done on a sample of blood, either unsorted or a sorted T cell fraction (not recorded which). CDR3 region: CASSRDTSGSTDTQYF. CDR3 DNA: TGTGCCAGCAGCAGGGACACTAGCGGAAGCACAGATACGCAGTATTTT.